The 8 T cell receptor beta chains reported below all come from one sample, sequenced in a study of CD8 T cells in Susac syndrome. cDNA came from approximately 0.5 to 1 ug RNA primed by random hexamers. Using its own MiXCR run on the immunoSEQ multiplex PCR reads, TCRdb lists one record per CDR3 protein. Among under 200,000 distinct CDR3 sequences, more than 85% were seen once, and the ten largest hold around 0.16%. What was sequenced was CD8+ T cells from PBMCs. The receptors originated from a human donor with Susac syndrome.

DNA of the CDR3: TGCAGCGTCCTCGGGTGGGGGCTAGCGGGAGGATCGAGCTCCTACAATGAGCAGTTCTTC. Translation: CSVLGWGLAGGSSSYNEQFF. The genes are TRBV29-1 and TRBJ2-1; 11 bases fit TRBD2. CDR1 and CDR2 from the germline V gene are SQVTM and ANQGSEA. CDR3 length equals 20 residues. The ends lost 6 bases at V and 0 bases at J; junction bases unmatched: 19.

The gene calls are TRBV9 and TRBJ2-2, with a weak D call TRBD1 (6 bases). Trimming took off 0 bases at V and 6 bases at J, with 15 bases between the two ends. Germline V gene data show CDR1 as SGDLS and CDR2 as YYNGEE. CDR3 length: 16 amino acids. In nucleotides, the CDR3 is TGTGCCAGCAGCGTAGGGACAGCCCTAGAAGCCGGGGAGCTGTTTTTT. The encoded protein is CASSVGTALEAGELFF.

This chain joins TRBV12-3 or TRBV12-4 and TRBJ1-2; TRBD1 matches at 9 bases. After removal of 4 bases from V and 7 bases from J, the junction contained 10 bases not matched to a gene. The CDR3 length is 15 residues. The CDR3 DNA follows: TGTGCCAGCAGTTCACCGGGACAGGGTGTGAGTGGCTACACCTTC. This translates into CASSSPGQGVSGYTF.

This clonotype was observed once. The rearrangement uses TRBV12-3 or TRBV12-4 and TRBJ1-5, with no clear D. The V gene lost 6 bases and the J gene lost 8 bases, with 14 bases spanning the gap. The CDR3 covers 13 residues. The chain's CDR3 is CASSLRRLEPQHF. The CDR3 region has the DNA TGTGCCAGCAGCCTCCGCCGGCTAGAGCCCCAGCATTTT.

The genes are TRBV11-2 and TRBJ2-3; TRBD2 agrees at 7 bases. There are 15 residues in the CDR3. The V segment lost 7 bases and the J segment 2 bases; nucleotides outside the gene matches: 9. Germline loops: CDR1 SGHAT, CDR2 FQNNGV. The chain's CDR3 is CASKRLADHTDTQYF. The DNA of the CDR3 is TGTGCCAGCAAGAGGCTAGCGGACCACACAGATACGCAGTATTTT.

The V call is TRBV5-4, the J call TRBJ1-2; possibly TRBD1 for D (6 bases). The CDR3 spans 15 residues. V lost 4 bases to trimming and J lost 8 bases, with 21 bases between them. Germline assignment: CDR1 SGHNT and CDR2 YYREEE (reference sequence). This CDR3 reads CASSTSTGITEGYTF. The CDR3 DNA reads TGTGCCAGCAGCACTTCGACAGGTATTACGGAGGGCTACACCTTC. The full variable domain, completed using reference TRBV5-4 and TRBJ1-2, is ETGVTQSPTHLIKTRGQQVTLRCSSQSGHNTVSWYQQALGQGPQFIFQYYREEENGRGNFPPRFSGLQFPNYSSELNVNALELDDSALYLCASSTSTGITEGYTFGSGTRLTVV.

This rearrangement joins TRBV5-4 to TRBJ2-7; 10 bases fit TRBD1. This CDR3 has 16 residues. Germline loops: CDR1 SGHNT, CDR2 YYREEE (reference sequence). Losses at the gene ends were 5 bases for V and 2 bases for J; bases not matched to a gene: 10. CDR3 amino acids: CASSPGPGTGAYEQYF. The CDR3 nucleotides read TGTGCCAGCAGTCCGGGCCCCGGGACAGGGGCCTACGAGCAGTACTTC.

This chain links TRBV5-6 with TRBJ1-1; TRBD1 matches 7 bases. The CDR3 spans 14 residues. The trim removed 3 bases at V and 1 base at J, leaving 3 bases unmatched. Germline V gives CDR1 SGHDT, CDR2 YYEEEE. DNA for the CDR3: TGTGCCAGCAGCTGGGGACAGAGGAACACTGAAGCTTTCTTT. As protein: CASSWGQRNTEAFF.